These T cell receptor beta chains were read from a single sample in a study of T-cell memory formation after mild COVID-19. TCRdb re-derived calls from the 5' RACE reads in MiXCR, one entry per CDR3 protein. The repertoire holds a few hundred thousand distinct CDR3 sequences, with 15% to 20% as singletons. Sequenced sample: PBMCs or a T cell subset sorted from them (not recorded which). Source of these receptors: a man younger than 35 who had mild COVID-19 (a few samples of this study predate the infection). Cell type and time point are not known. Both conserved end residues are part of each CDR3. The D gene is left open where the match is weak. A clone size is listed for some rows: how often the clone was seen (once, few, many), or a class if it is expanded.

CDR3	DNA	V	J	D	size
CASSHYRGSQRNYGYTF	TGTGCCAGCAGCCATTACAGGGGATCCCAAAGAAACTATGGCTACACCTTC	TRBV7-8	TRBJ1-2	TRBD1	NA
CASSPTPDQETQYF	TGTGCTAGCAGCCCGACCCCGGATCAAGAGACCCAGTACTTC	TRBV7-7	TRBJ2-5	NA	many
CATRTSSVDTQYF	TGTGCCACTCGGACTAGCTCGGTAGATACGCAGTATTTT	TRBV6-5	TRBJ2-3	TRBD2	NA
CASSQVRGSDEQYF	TGCGCCAGCAGCCAAGTCCGGGGGAGCGACGAGCAGTACTTC	TRBV4-3	TRBJ2-7	NA	NA
CASSVGLANTDTQYF	TGTGCCAGCAGCGTGGGACTAGCGAACACAGATACGCAGTATTTT	TRBV7-2	TRBJ2-3	TRBD2	few
CASSTSGATLPYGYTF	TGTGCCAGCAGTACCTCGGGAGCGACCCTACCCTATGGCTACACCTTC	TRBV27	TRBJ1-2	NA	NA
CASSEQNIQETQYF	TGTGCCAGCAGTGAACAGAATATCCAAGAGACCCAGTACTTC	TRBV2	TRBJ2-5	NA	few
CASSLGFYGYTF	TGTGCCAGCAGTTTAGGGTTCTATGGCTACACCTTC	TRBV12-3/TRBV12-4	TRBJ1-2	NA	NA
CASRSSGGWETQYF	TGTGCCAGCCGATCTTCCGGGGGGTGGGAGACCCAGTACTTC	TRBV7-9	TRBJ2-5	TRBD2	NA
CASSFRTASYEQYF	TGTGCCAGCAGCTTTCGGACAGCTAGCTACGAGCAGTACTTC	TRBV7-9	TRBJ2-7	NA	many
CSARRASAGGNTGELFF	TGCAGTGCTAGACGTGCCTCAGCGGGGGGAAACACCGGGGAGCTGTTTTTT	TRBV20-1	TRBJ2-2	TRBD2	few
CASSQRPGLADEQYF	TGTGCCAGCAGCCAACGCCCCGGGCTAGCGGACGAGCAGTACTTC	TRBV4-2	TRBJ2-7	TRBD2	few
CASSVEGAETQYF	TGTGCCAGCAGCGTAGAGGGGGCGGAGACCCAGTACTTC	TRBV9	TRBJ2-5	TRBD1	NA
CASSQDYKRGSYGYTF	TGCGCCAGCAGCCAAGATTACAAGAGAGGGTCCTATGGCTACACCTTC	TRBV4-3	TRBJ1-2	NA	few
CASSLDGGRRAETQYF	TGTGCCAGCAGCTTAGATGGGGGGAGGAGGGCAGAGACCCAGTACTTC	TRBV7-2	TRBJ2-5	NA	NA
CASSQDRTGLNQPQHF	TGCGCCAGCAGCCAAGATCGGACAGGATTAAATCAGCCCCAGCATTTT	TRBV4-3	TRBJ1-5	TRBD1	few
CASIPTGDSWETQYF	TGTGCCAGCATTCCTACGGGGGATTCGTGGGAGACCCAGTACTTC	TRBV5-5	TRBJ2-5	NA	NA
CASSEATRASETQYF	TGTGCCAGCAGTGAAGCGACAAGAGCTTCAGAGACCCAGTACTTC	TRBV2	TRBJ2-5	NA	few
CASSSSTRQETQYF	TGTGCCAGCAGCTCCTCGACTAGGCAAGAGACCCAGTACTTC	TRBV5-4	TRBJ2-5	NA	many
CASSFSSGGRETQYF	TGTGCCAGCAGCTTCTCTAGCGGGGGGCGAGAGACCCAGTACTTC	TRBV11-2	TRBJ2-5	TRBD2	many
CASSPPAGEGTDTQYF	TGCGCCAGCAGCCCCCCGGCAGGGGAAGGCACAGATACGCAGTATTTT	TRBV5-1	TRBJ2-3	NA	NA
CATMDDQYF	TGTGCCACCATGGACGACCAGTACTTC	TRBV10-3	TRBJ2-5	NA	few
CASSLTPYLHSHNEQFF	TGTGCCAGCAGCTTAACGCCCTACCTCCACTCCCACAATGAGCAGTTCTTC	TRBV7-3	TRBJ2-1	NA	few
CASSQEWSGPQHF	TGTGCCAGCAGCCAAGAATGGTCAGGGCCCCAGCATTTT	TRBV3-1	TRBJ1-5	NA	NA
CASSYRGDGYTF	TGTGCCAGCAGTTACCGAGGTGATGGCTACACCTTC	TRBV6-2/TRBV6-3	TRBJ1-2	NA	NA
CASSQEAGSTVPNEQFF	TGCGCCAGCAGCCAAGAAGCGGGTTCCACGGTCCCCAATGAGCAGTTCTTC	TRBV4-3	TRBJ2-1	NA	NA
CASRPRQRTQYF	TGTGCCAGCAGGCCCAGACAACGTACGCAGTATTTT	TRBV28	TRBJ2-3	NA	NA
CASSQVGASGGAETQYF	TGTGCCAGCAGCCAAGTTGGGGCTAGCGGGGGGGCCGAGACCCAGTACTTC	TRBV4-2	TRBJ2-5	TRBD2	many
CASSLRMGPNEQFF	TGTGCCAGCAGTCTCAGAATGGGTCCCAATGAGCAGTTCTTC	TRBV7-2	TRBJ2-1	NA	NA
CASSQEAENQPQHF	TGCGCCAGCAGCCAAGAGGCAGAAAATCAGCCCCAGCATTTT	TRBV4-1	TRBJ1-5	NA	few
CASGKDRLAKNIQYF	TGTGCCAGCGGTAAAGACAGGCTAGCCAAAAACATTCAGTACTTC	TRBV5-5	TRBJ2-4	NA	few
CATSRARTGTGGYEQYF	TGTGCCACCAGCAGAGCCCGCACCGGGACAGGGGGTTACGAGCAGTACTTC	TRBV15	TRBJ2-7	TRBD1	NA
CSARKGENTEAFF	TGCAGTGCTAGGAAAGGGGAGAACACTGAAGCTTTCTTT	TRBV20-1	TRBJ1-1	NA	NA
CASEIGQGNQPQHF	TGTGCCAGCGAAATTGGACAGGGCAATCAGCCCCAGCATTTT	TRBV7-8	TRBJ1-5	TRBD1	many
CASSVALGTEAFF	TGTGCCAGCAGCGTAGCTTTGGGAACTGAAGCTTTCTTT	TRBV9	TRBJ1-1	NA	many
CASSLALGPQETQYF	TGCGCCAGCAGCTTGGCCCTAGGGCCCCAAGAGACCCAGTACTTC	TRBV5-1	TRBJ2-5	NA	few
CASSLPQGYSGANVLTF	TGTGCCAGCAGCCTCCCACAGGGATACTCTGGGGCCAACGTCCTGACTTTC	TRBV28	TRBJ2-6	NA	few
CASSWGQGFAGELFF	TGTGCCAGCAGTTGGGGACAGGGGTTTGCCGGGGAGCTGTTTTTT	TRBV12-3/TRBV12-4	TRBJ2-2	TRBD1	NA
CASTERRSGEKLFF	TGTGCCAGCACCGAAAGGAGATCGGGGGAAAAACTGTTTTTT	TRBV6-5	TRBJ1-4	NA	NA
CSINGGAAYGYTF	TGCAGCATCAATGGTGGGGCAGCCTATGGCTACACCTTC	TRBV29-1	TRBJ1-2	NA	NA
CASSETQGTEAFF	TGTGCCAGCAGCGAAACACAGGGCACTGAAGCTTTCTTT	TRBV12-3/TRBV12-4	TRBJ1-1	NA	few
CASSLGRDSYEQYF	TGTGCCAGCAGCTTAGGCAGGGACTCCTACGAGCAGTACTTC	TRBV7-9	TRBJ2-7	NA	few
CATIPGGSYNEQFF	TGTGCCACCATCCCAGGGGGGTCCTACAATGAGCAGTTCTTC	TRBV5-4	TRBJ2-1	NA	NA
CASSQDKEAQYF	TGCGCCAGCAGCCAAGACAAAGAGGCCCAGTACTTC	TRBV4-3	TRBJ2-5	NA	NA
CASSFTRLAGELFF	TGTGCCAGCAGCTTTACTCGTCTGGCCGGGGAGCTGTTTTTT	TRBV7-9	TRBJ2-2	NA	few
CASSFLGFRSNEKLFF	TGTGCCAGCAGTTTTCTAGGGTTCAGGTCTAATGAAAAACTGTTTTTT	TRBV12-3/TRBV12-4	TRBJ1-4	NA	once
CASRGLGAHNEQFF	TGCGCCAGCAGAGGTTTAGGGGCCCACAATGAGCAGTTCTTC	TRBV23-1	TRBJ2-1	NA	NA
CASSLFEKSYNSPLHF	TGTGCCAGCTCACTCTTCGAAAAGTCCTATAATTCACCCCTCCACTTT	TRBV18	TRBJ1-6	NA	few
CASRADRFEAFF	TGCGCCAGCAGAGCGGACAGGTTTGAAGCTTTCTTT	TRBV5-1	TRBJ1-1	TRBD1	few